This T cell receptor (beta chain) is from a study of T cells after yellow fever vaccination. Universal primer sites and UMIs were introduced during 5'RACE template-switching synthesis of TCR cDNA. TCRdb reprocessed the 5' RACE reads with MiXCR, giving one entry per CDR3 protein. The sample has a few hundred thousand distinct CDR3 sequences; 13% are singletons. The sample holds a few counts of this clonotype. This CDR3 region has 15 residues. With 1 base removed from V and 5 bases from J, the gap between germline ends came to 11 bases. Germline CDR1 reads LGHNA; CDR2 reads YSLEER. The specimen comprised CD4+ T cells sorted from PBMCs, sampled 45 days after the yellow fever booster vaccination. This TCR was recovered from a man aged 25 to 45 who received the YFV17D yellow fever vaccine. The chain is built from TRBV4-3 and TRBJ1-4, with a possible D match to TRBD1 (5 bases). The CDR3 loop reads CASSQALTVNEKLFF. CDR3 coding DNA: TGCGCCAGCAGCCAAGCCCTGACAGTCAATGAAAAACTGTTTTTT.